The 19 T cell receptor beta chains presented below share a single source sample, sequenced in a study of blood T cell repertoires in COVID-19. Profiled with immunoSEQ multiplex PCR; TCRdb holds only in-frame clones, not every one. The sample carries some 190,000 clones, approximately 81% recorded once. Sequenced input: peripheral blood. The receptor set was obtained from a woman aged 80 or over with acute or convalescent COVID-19.

The genes are TRBV5-6 and TRBJ2-3; TRBD2 aligns across 8 bases. The CDR3 sequence is 14 residues long. V gave up 6 bases and J gave up 2 bases; unmatched junction bases: 5. The germline V gene has CDR1 SGHDT and CDR2 YYEEEE. The CDR3 reads CASTPGGTTDTQYF. In DNA form, the CDR3 reads TGTGCCAGCACCCCGGGAGGGACCACAGATACGCAGTATTTT.

V and J are TRBV5-4 and TRBJ2-7; 8 nucleotides match TRBD2. V was pared by 4 bases and J by 8 bases, with 11 bases of the junction left unmatched. The germline gives CDR1 SGHNT, CDR2 YYREEE (reference sequence). This CDR3 contains 14 residues. CDR3 sequence: CASSRMSGSVKQYF. DNA of the CDR3: TGTGCCAGCAGCCGAATGAGCGGGAGTGTAAAGCAGTACTTC.

This clone was detected a few times. V and J are TRBV5-4 and TRBJ2-5; 9 bases map to TRBD2. From germline, CDR1 is SGHNT and CDR2 YYREEE (reference sequence). Trimming at V came to 2 bases and at J to 5 bases, leaving 7 bases not matched to a gene. This CDR3 comprises 15 residues. CDR3 amino acids: CASSFSGSGGETQYF. The CDR3 coding sequence is TGTGCCAGCAGCTTTAGCGGGAGCGGAGGGGAGACCCAGTACTTC.

This clone was detected only a few times. CDR3 DNA sequence: TGTGCCAGCCAAGAGTTAACCTATGGCTACACCTTC. This codes for CASQELTYGYTF. The V gene is TRBV12-3 or TRBV12-4, the J gene TRBJ1-2; D gene uncertain. Deletions cut 8 bases from V and 4 bases from J, with 11 bases between. The CDR3 is made up of 12 amino acids.

This chain joins TRBV5-4 and TRBJ2-3, with 7 bases lining up with TRBD1. The germline V gene has CDR1 SGHNT and CDR2 YYREEE (reference sequence). The J segment lost 10 bases and the V segment lost 6 bases, leaving 17 bases of the junction unmatched. The length of the CDR3 is 15 residues. The CDR3 DNA reads TGTGCCAGCACCCCCAGACAGGGCGCTAGTCATCCGCAGTATTTT. Protein product: CASTPRQGASHPQYF.

The chain carries TRBV10-3 and TRBJ2-7; TRBD1 is a possible D gene (6 bases). The V end lost 2 bases, the J end lost 3 bases, and 14 bases lay between the germline ends. Germline V gene lookup returns CDR1 ENHRY and CDR2 SYGVKD. CDR3 length: 15 residues. The CDR3: CAISEGQGNFYEQYF. DNA for the CDR3: TGTGCCATCAGTGAGGGCCAGGGGAATTTCTACGAGCAGTACTTC.

The chain uses TRBV7-2 and TRBJ2-3; D call uncertain. This CDR3 comprises 15 residues. The V end was cut by 4 bases, the J end by 5 bases, with 16 bases between. Germline V gives CDR1 SGHTA, CDR2 FQGNSA. For the CDR3, the DNA is TGTGCCAGCAGCTCCCGACCCTCGGGTGAAGATACGCAGTATTTT. It encodes CASSSRPSGEDTQYF.

The chain uses TRBV5-1 and TRBJ2-3, with D possibly matching TRBD2 (5 bases). Trimming took 4 bases from V and 8 from J, leaving 17 bases between them. CDR1 is SGHRS, CDR2 YFSETQ, per germline. The CDR3 sequence is 14 residues long. This CDR3 reads CASSPDGLPVTQYF. The CDR3 DNA reads as TGCGCCAGCAGCCCTGACGGACTGCCTGTTACGCAGTATTTT.

Here the CDR3 DNA reads TGTGCCAGCAGCAACCCGGGAGAGCTAAACTCTGGAAACACCATATATTTT. Translating it yields CASSNPGELNSGNTIYF. The chain recombines TRBV21-1 with TRBJ1-3. TRBV21-1 is shown as a pseudogene. The CDR3 is 17 residues long.

V is TRBV18 and J is TRBJ1-2; D is perhaps TRBD1 (5 bases). V dropped 5 bases and J dropped 4 bases, with 17 bases sitting between them. The CDR3 is 15 amino acids. Germline assignment: CDR1 KGHSH and CDR2 LQKENI. Written as DNA, the CDR3 is TGTGCCAGCTCATCGCAGGGCATTCTCACCTATGGCTACACCTTC. Amino acids: CASSSQGILTYGYTF.

CDR3 amino acids: CASSQGTGVPYGYTF. CDR3 in DNA: TGCGCCAGCAGCCAAGGGACAGGGGTACCCTATGGCTACACCTTC. The rearrangement links TRBV4-3 to TRBJ1-2; 9 nucleotides align to TRBD1. Unmatched junction bases numbered 4, after V lost 1 base and J lost 4 bases. The CDR3 length is 15 residues. The V gene's germline CDR1 is LGHNA and CDR2 YSLEER.

The V call is TRBV19, the J call TRBJ1-2; the match to TRBD1 covers 8 bases. V shed 1 base and J 7 bases; nucleotides not matched to a gene: 5. The CDR3 totals 14 residues. The germline V gene encodes CDR1 LNHDA and CDR2 SQIVND (reference sequence). Here the CDR3 reads CASSIGDRGRGYTF. In nucleotides, the CDR3 is TGTGCCAGTAGTATAGGCGACAGGGGCCGTGGCTACACCTTC.

CDR3 nucleotide sequence: TGTGCCAGCAGCCAGACAGGGCCGAACACTGAAGCTTTCTTT. Protein product: CASSQTGPNTEAFF. The gene calls are TRBV7-3 and TRBJ1-1; 7 bases align to TRBD1. The J segment lost 1 base and the V segment lost 5 bases, leaving 4 bases of the junction unmatched. The germline V gene encodes CDR1 SGHTA and CDR2 FQGTGA. The CDR3 extends over 14 amino acids.

The V and J genes are TRBV28 and TRBJ2-7, with D possibly being TRBD2 (6 bases). This CDR3 has 13 residues. Trimming removed 7 bases from V and 0 bases from J, with 10 bases in between. The germline CDR1 and CDR2 sequences are MDHEN and SYDVKM. The CDR3 here is CASTVAVSYEQYF. The CDR3 DNA follows: TGTGCCAGCACAGTAGCGGTCTCCTACGAGCAGTACTTC.

V is TRBV6-6 and J is TRBJ2-3, with D possibly matching TRBD2 (6 bases). CDR1 MNHNY and CDR2 SVGAGI come from the germline V gene (reference sequence). The CDR3 covers 15 residues. V lost 4 bases, J lost 2 bases, and 13 bases lay in between. The CDR3 loop is CASSLRGRITDTQYF. The CDR3 bases are TGTGCCAGCAGTTTGCGGGGACGGATCACAGATACGCAGTATTTT.

V and J are TRBV7-9 and TRBJ2-5; D uncertain. The CDR3 extends over 14 amino acids. The germline CDR1 and CDR2 sequences are SEHNR and FQNEAQ (reference sequence). V lost 4 bases and J 1 base, leaving 10 bases between the germline ends. CDR3 nucleotide sequence: TGTGCCAGCAGCTCCCGCTATCTCCAAGAGACCCAGTACTTC. Protein sequence: CASSSRYLQETQYF.

The V call is TRBV6-2 or TRBV6-3, the J call TRBJ2-1; 15 bases align to TRBD2. The CDR3 consists of 18 residues. Looked up from germline, CDR1 is MNHEY and CDR2 is SVGEGT. Germline trimming cut 10 bases from V and 9 bases from J; bases unmatched to any gene: 19. As DNA, the CDR3 is TGTGCCAACAGATACCCGGGACTAGCGGGAGGACTGTTTGGTGAGCAGTTCTTC. As protein: CANRYPGLAGGLFGEQFF.

The V gene is TRBV2, the J gene TRBJ1-1; tentatively, D is TRBD1 (5 bases). V lost 5 bases and J lost 5, with 18 bases in between. The CDR3 runs to 15 residues. Germline loops: CDR1 SNHLY, CDR2 FYNNEI. The CDR3 sequence: CASSFFDGGGTEAFF. In nucleotides, the CDR3 is TGTGCCAGCAGTTTTTTCGACGGCGGGGGGACTGAAGCTTTCTTT.

The chain joins TRBV7-2 to TRBJ2-5; the match to TRBD2 covers 9 bases. This CDR3 has 17 residues. CDR1 SGHTA and CDR2 FQGNSA come from the germline V gene. The J segment lost 8 bases and the V segment lost 6 bases, leaving 19 bases of the junction unmatched. The CDR3 sequence is CASSLTVSGSVSPTQYF. The CDR3 nucleotides read TGTGCCAGCAGTCTTACCGTTAGCGGGAGTGTATCTCCCACCCAGTACTTC.